What follows are 8 T cell receptor beta chains derived from one specimen sequenced in a study of regulatory dendritic cells for organ transplantation. Sequencing was performed with immunoSEQ multiplex PCR; in TCRdb, only in-frame clones are kept and a portion is missing. The sample contains roughly 35,000 clones, approximately 91% of which appear only once. Sequencing input: naive CD4+ T cells from blood. As for subset: CD45RA+ naive T cells. These receptors were taken from a human donor in good health.

The V and J genes are TRBV27 and TRBJ1-5, with TRBD1 as a possible D gene (5 bases). Germline values: CDR1 MNHEY, CDR2 SMNVEV (reference sequence). The V end lost 6 bases, the J end lost 5 bases, and 14 bases lay between the germline ends. CDR3 size: 14 residues. The CDR3 region is CASSSGILYQPQHF. In DNA, the CDR3 is TGTGCCAGCAGCTCAGGGATCCTTTATCAGCCCCAGCATTTT.

The CDR3 spells CASSLGGEGVPYEQYF. In DNA form, the CDR3 reads TGTGCCAGCAGCCTTGGGGGGGAGGGAGTGCCCTACGAGCAGTACTTC. The chain carries TRBV5-4 and TRBJ2-7; 7 positions match TRBD2. V gave up 4 bases and J gave up 2 bases; unmatched junction bases: 12. The CDR3 runs to 16 residues. CDR1 and CDR2 (germline): SGHNT, YYREEE (reference sequence).

The chain is built from TRBV12-5 and TRBJ1-3, with 8 bases that match TRBD1. The CDR3 is made up of 16 amino acids. Per germline, CDR1 LGHNT and CDR2 FRNRAP. Trimming removed 4 bases from V and 2 bases from J; junction bases left unmatched: 7. This CDR3 reads CASGSTQQGAGNTIYF. CDR3 DNA: TGTGCTAGTGGTTCAACACAACAGGGGGCTGGAAACACCATATATTTT.

The V and J genes are TRBV19 and TRBJ1-2; 11 bases line up with TRBD1. CDR3 length equals 14 residues. With 4 bases clipped from V and 4 bases from J, the junction kept 2 bases outside the gene matches. CDR1 LNHDA and CDR2 SQIVND come from the germline V gene (reference sequence). The CDR3, as DNA: TGTGCCAGTAGTAAGGACAGGGGGCTCTATGGCTACACCTTC. It translates to CASSKDRGLYGYTF.

The chain employs TRBV18 and TRBJ1-1; no clear D gene. CDR3 length: 13 residues. The V and J ends lost 1 base and 3 bases respectively, with 6 bases between them. Germline V CDR1 and CDR2: KGHSH, LQKENI. Here the CDR3 reads CASSPQGYTEAFF. DNA of the CDR3: TGTGCCAGCTCACCACAGGGTTACACTGAAGCTTTCTTT.

The chain employs TRBV27 and TRBJ1-2; D possibly corresponds to TRBD1 (5 bases). Trimming left V 5 bases short and J 8 bases short, with 27 bases between. The germline V gene has CDR1 MNHEY and CDR2 SMNVEV (reference sequence). The CDR3 runs 17 residues. Here the CDR3 DNA reads TGTGCCAGCAGTCCGCGATTTTGGGGCGGGAAGACCTTGGGCTACACCTTC. Translating it yields CASSPRFWGGKTLGYTF.

The V gene is TRBV5-4, the J gene TRBJ2-7; D is undetermined. The CDR3 runs 13 residues. V was clipped by 0 bases and J by 8 bases, with 12 bases between them. Germline V CDR1 and CDR2: SGHNT, YYREEE (reference sequence). CDR3 in amino acids: CASSLELSSKQYF. The CDR3 DNA is TGTGCCAGCAGCTTGGAGCTTAGCTCTAAGCAGTACTTC. Complete variable domain (other parts from reference TRBV5-4 and TRBJ2-7): ETGVTQSPTHLIKTRGQQVTLRCSSQSGHNTVSWYQQALGQGPQFIFQYYREEENGRGNFPPRFSGLQFPNYSSELNVNALELDDSALYLCASSLELSSKQYFGPGTRLTVT.

This chain joins TRBV7-8 and TRBJ2-2; no definite D call. CDR3 size: 14 residues. Germline assignment: CDR1 SGHVS and CDR2 FQNEAQ. V was clipped by 5 bases and J by 6 bases, with 13 bases between them. The CDR3 spells CASSRTPLPGELFF. As DNA, the CDR3 is TGTGCCAGCAGCCGAACCCCCCTGCCCGGGGAGCTGTTTTTT.